One sample yielded the 29 T cell receptor beta chains listed below, sequenced in a study of blood T cell repertoires in COVID-19. Clones were sequenced by immunoSEQ multiplex PCR, and TCRdb holds only the in-frame ones, with some missing. The data show about 100,000 clones, roughly 92% seen once. The sequencing sample was made of peripheral blood. These receptors came from a man in his 70s with acute or convalescent COVID-19.

J is TRBJ1-3 and V is TRBV28, with D tentatively TRBD1 (5 bases). This CDR3 spans 14 amino acids. The germline V and J ends were trimmed by 3 bases and 3 bases, with 9 bases remaining between them. Per germline, CDR1 MDHEN and CDR2 SYDVKM. CDR3 in DNA: TGTGCCAGCAGTTTTCTCCAGGGTGGAAACACCATATATTTT. Translating it yields CASSFLQGGNTIYF.

This clone was seen only once. V is TRBV7-9 and J is TRBJ2-3, with 9 bases aligning to TRBD2. V gave up 5 bases and J gave up 10 bases; unmatched junction bases: 13. Germline loops: CDR1 SEHNR, CDR2 FQNEAQ (reference sequence). The CDR3 spans 15 residues. The CDR3 DNA reads TGTGCCAGCAGCCCCTTAGCGGGGGCCCTCCCTCCGCAGTATTTT. Protein product: CASSPLAGALPPQYF.

The J gene is TRBJ2-1, the V gene TRBV5-1; D gene ambiguous. V lost 0 bases, J lost 0 bases, and 4 bases lay in between. Germline CDR1 is SGHRS and CDR2 is YFSETQ. CDR3 length: 14 residues. In DNA form, the CDR3 reads TGCGCCAGCAGCTTGGACATCTCCTACAATGAGCAGTTCTTC. This encodes CASSLDISYNEQFF.

Only one count was recorded for this clone. The J gene is TRBJ2-1, the V gene TRBV3-1 (or the pseudogene TRBV3-2), with TRBD2 as a possible D gene (7 bases). This CDR3 is built from 16 residues. The ends were cut back, 0 bases at V and 6 bases at J, with 15 bases in the middle. Germline CDR1 reads LGHDT; CDR2 reads YNNKEL (reference sequence). As DNA, the CDR3 is TGTGCCAGCAGCCAAGAACCCCGGGGGGCGGGCAATGAGCAGTTCTTC. This sequence encodes CASSQEPRGAGNEQFF.

This chain joins TRBV19 and TRBJ1-3; TRBD1 matches at 8 bases. The CDR3 covers 14 residues. J gave up 5 bases and V 6 bases, and 6 bases lay outside the gene matches. Germline assignment: CDR1 LNHDA and CDR2 SQIVND (reference sequence). The CDR3 region is CASSPTGVRNTIYF. The CDR3 DNA reads TGTGCCAGTAGCCCGACAGGGGTTCGAAACACCATATATTTT.

The chain joins TRBV7-2 to TRBJ1-4, with TRBD1 matching 10 bases. Germline CDR1 SGHTA, CDR2 FQGNSA. The CDR3 contains 14 residues. V lost 3 bases and J lost 8; bases outside the gene matches: 3. CDR3 amino acids: CASSFRTGGEKLFF. In nucleotides, the CDR3 is TGTGCCAGCAGCTTTAGGACAGGGGGAGAAAAACTGTTTTTT.

V and J are TRBV19 and TRBJ2-7; tentative D call: TRBD2 (7 bases). The ends were cut back, 9 bases at V and 2 bases at J, with 20 bases in the middle. The CDR3 extends over 15 amino acids. Germline V gene lookup returns CDR1 LNHDA and CDR2 SQIVND (reference sequence). The CDR3 bases are TGTGCCAGCAGGACAGCGGGATGGGGGCCCTACGAGCAGTACTTC. It specifies CASRTAGWGPYEQYF.

This clone showed up just a few times. The V and J genes are TRBV6-5 and TRBJ1-6, with TRBD1 matching 8 bases. This CDR3 is built from 13 residues. Germline V gene sequence: CDR1 MNHEY, CDR2 SVGAGI. The trim removed 6 bases at V and 10 bases at J, leaving 5 bases unmatched. CDR3 sequence: CASRQTGGSPLHF. The CDR3 bases are TGTGCCAGCAGACAAACAGGGGGGTCACCCCTCCACTTT.

The chain employs TRBV6-4 and TRBJ1-6, with a possible D match to TRBD1 (6 bases). Germline CDR1 and CDR2: MRHNA and SNTAGT. This CDR3 is 16 amino acids long. V dropped 7 bases and J dropped 0 bases, with 13 bases sitting between them. This CDR3 reads CASIGQPSSYNSPLHF. The CDR3 coding sequence is TGTGCCAGCATTGGACAGCCTAGCTCCTATAATTCACCCCTCCACTTT.

V gene TRBV5-4 combines with J gene TRBJ2-3; the D gene is possibly TRBD2 (5 bases). Trimming pared 0 bases from V and 3 bases from J, leaving 11 bases between. This CDR3 region has 15 residues. Per germline, CDR1 SGHNT and CDR2 YYREEE (reference sequence). The DNA of the CDR3 is TGTGCCAGCAGCTTGGACCCGGGCGGGACAGATACGCAGTATTTT. This sequence encodes CASSLDPGGTDTQYF.

The CDR3 DNA follows: TGTGCCGTCTACAGGGCGGGCTATGGCTACACCTTC. Its translation: CAVYRAGYGYTF. The V gene is TRBV28, the J gene TRBJ1-2; maybe TRBD1 (6 bases). V was pared by 11 bases and J by 4 bases, with 14 bases between. The germline gives CDR1 MDHEN, CDR2 SYDVKM. This CDR3 region has 12 residues.

This sequence joins TRBV7-2 and TRBJ2-5, with D maybe TRBD2 (6 bases). In germline, CDR1 is SGHTA, CDR2 FQGNSA. The CDR3 has 13 amino acids. Trimming took 2 bases from V and 3 from J, leaving 7 bases between them. CDR3 in amino acids: CASSLWGEETQYF. The CDR3 nucleotides read TGTGCCAGCAGCTTATGGGGGGAAGAGACCCAGTACTTC.

The chain couples TRBV30 to TRBJ1-2; the D gene is possibly TRBD1 (5 bases). The CDR3 is made up of 17 amino acids. CDR1 GTSNPN and CDR2 SVGIG come from the germline V gene (reference sequence). Trimming left V 4 bases short and J 0 bases short, with 21 bases between. The CDR3 region is CAWTRRMAREANYGYTF. CDR3 sequence (DNA): TGTGCCTGGACCAGGAGAATGGCCAGGGAGGCTAACTATGGCTACACCTTC.

The sample holds one count of this clone. In DNA, the CDR3 is TGTGCCAGTACCCCTTCGGGGGGGGGTAACAATGAGCAGTTCTTC. Its protein product is CASTPSGGGNNEQFF. The chain employs TRBV19 and TRBJ2-1; 8 positions match TRBD2. The CDR3 spans 15 residues. Germline CDR1 LNHDA, CDR2 SQIVND (reference sequence). V lost 7 bases, J lost 5 bases, and 10 bases stayed unmatched.

A remark on this clone: Lacking the conserved final phenylalanine or tryptophan, this CDR3 likely reflects a read error. The DNA is omitted, as the CDR3 cannot be located on it reliably, and the CDR3 follows TCRdb's listing. This sequence joins TRBV11-2 and TRBJ2-3; the table names TRBD1, a call not compared with the DNA. From its first to its last residue, the CDR3 has 13 amino acids. Looked up from germline, CDR1 is SGHAT and CDR2 is FQNNGV. CDR3 residues: CASSLPGWDRLSL.

This chain links TRBV6-4 with TRBJ1-2; 8 nucleotides match TRBD1. From germline, CDR1 is MRHNA and CDR2 SNTAGT. V gave up 5 bases and J gave up 3 bases; unmatched junction bases: 8. The CDR3 is 15 residues long. CDR3: CASSPTGGGDYGYTF. Written as DNA, the CDR3 is TGTGCCAGCAGTCCCACAGGGGGTGGAGACTATGGCTACACCTTC.

The chain couples TRBV4-2 to TRBJ2-5; 7 bases line up with TRBD2. The germline gives CDR1 LGHNA, CDR2 YNFKEQ. J lost 2 bases, V lost 4 bases, and 10 bases had no gene match. The CDR3 loop spans 16 amino acids. Here the CDR3 reads CASSRRGGYGQETQYF. The CDR3 coding sequence is TGTGCCAGCAGCCGGAGGGGAGGGTATGGGCAAGAGACCCAGTACTTC.

CDR3 amino acids: CASTEGPYNSPLHF. CDR3 in DNA: TGCGCCAGCACGGAGGGCCCTTATAATTCACCCCTCCACTTT. The chain employs TRBV5-1 and TRBJ1-6; D remains unclear. Trimming removed 6 bases from V and 4 bases from J, with 11 bases in between. Germline V gene lookup returns CDR1 SGHRS and CDR2 YFSETQ. CDR3 length equals 14 residues.

The chain carries TRBV9 and TRBJ2-1; a possible D gene is TRBD2 (6 bases). The length of the CDR3 is 13 residues. V was pared by 2 bases and J by 9 bases, with 12 bases between. Germline-derived CDR1 and CDR2 are SGDLS and YYNGEE. The CDR3 loop is CASSVRERGEQFF. The CDR3 DNA sequence: TGTGCCAGCAGCGTGCGGGAACGGGGTGAGCAGTTCTTC.

This rearrangement joins TRBV4-1 to TRBJ2-7; tentative D call: TRBD1 (6 bases). The CDR3 loop spans 14 amino acids. V was trimmed by 4 bases and J by 3 bases, leaving 13 bases between them. CDR1 is MGHRA, CDR2 YSYEKL, per germline. CDR3 in amino acids: CASSPPDRFYEQYF. In nucleotides, the CDR3 is TGCGCCAGCAGCCCCCCCGACAGGTTCTACGAGCAGTACTTC.

This sequence joins TRBV4-2 and TRBJ2-1; tentative D call: TRBD2 (6 bases). V dropped 3 bases and J dropped 3 bases, with 15 bases sitting between them. In germline, CDR1 is LGHNA, CDR2 YNFKEQ. This CDR3 contains 16 residues. Here the CDR3 DNA reads TGTGCCAGCAGCCAGCTGGGAGGCAGGAACTACAATGAGCAGTTCTTC. Translating it yields CASSQLGGRNYNEQFF.

The J gene is TRBJ2-1, the V gene TRBV7-3, with a tentative D call TRBD2 (5 bases). The CDR3 runs 13 residues. V lost 8 bases, J lost 2 bases, and 10 bases lay in between. Germline CDR1 is SGHTA and CDR2 is FQGTGA. CDR3 nucleotide sequence: TGTGCCAGCGCGGAGGACCCCTACAATGAGCAGTTCTTC. Translated: CASAEDPYNEQFF. Full variable domain (missing parts from reference TRBV7-3 and TRBJ2-1): GAGVSQTPSNKVTEKGKYVELRCDPISGHTALYWYRQSLGQGPEFLIYFQGTGAADDSGLPNDRFFAVRPEGSVSTLKIQRTERGDSAVYLCASAEDPYNEQFFGPGTRLTVL.

The chain couples TRBV21-1 to TRBJ1-6. TRBV21-1 is noted as a pseudogene. This CDR3 spans 14 amino acids. CDR3 sequence: CASSKPSRPSPLHF. CDR3 sequence (DNA): TGTGCCAGCAGCAAGCCTTCTAGACCCTCACCCCTCCACTTT.

The chain couples TRBV5-4 to TRBJ2-6; a possible D gene is TRBD2 (5 bases). The CDR3 extends over 14 amino acids. The germline CDR1 and CDR2 sequences are SGHNT and YYREEE (reference sequence). The V end was cut by 4 bases, the J end by 3 bases, with 8 bases between. CDR3: CASSAGVGANVLTF. CDR3 in DNA: TGTGCCAGCAGCGCCGGGGTTGGGGCCAACGTCCTGACTTTC.

The chain recombines TRBV7-9 with TRBJ2-3, with 7 bases identical to TRBD2. The CDR3 has 16 amino acids. Germline CDR1 SEHNR, CDR2 FQNEAQ (reference sequence). The junction had 5 bases not matched to a gene; V was cut back by 1 base and J by 1 base. CDR3 sequence: CASSLESGVGTDTQYF. DNA of the CDR3: TGTGCCAGCAGCTTAGAGAGCGGGGTAGGCACAGATACGCAGTATTTT.

To note about this clone: One end of the junction fails to match germline, which may point to a read error. The rearrangement links TRBV6-1 to TRBJ1-2, with D possibly being TRBD1 (5 bases). Germline-derived CDR1 and CDR2 are MNHNS and SASEGT. CDR3 size: 13 residues. CDR3 coding DNA: TGTGCCAGCAGCGCAGGACGGGGGATTAATTTCGCCTTC. This translates into CASSAGRGINFAF.

The rearrangement links TRBV2 to TRBJ2-7, with D perhaps matching TRBD2 (6 bases). Germline lookup yields CDR1 SNHLY and CDR2 FYNNEI. This CDR3 comprises 10 residues. Trimming removed 7 bases at V and 8 bases at J, with 9 bases between. The DNA for the CDR3 is TGTGCCAGCACCGCGGGAAAGCAGTACTTC. Protein product: CASTAGKQYF.

V is TRBV5-5 and J is TRBJ1-5; D not resolved. This CDR3 is 14 amino acids long. V lost 3 bases to trimming and J lost 2 bases, with 9 bases between them. Germline CDR1 is SGHKS and CDR2 is YYEKEE (reference sequence). The CDR3 is CASSSVVGNQPQHF. In nucleotides, the CDR3 is TGTGCCAGCAGCTCCGTAGTAGGCAATCAGCCCCAGCATTTT.

The chain links TRBV5-1 to TRBJ1-1; D is perhaps TRBD1 (5 bases). Germline assignment: CDR1 SGHRS and CDR2 YFSETQ. The CDR3 totals 16 residues. V was cut by 7 bases and J by 3 bases, with 22 bases left in between. CDR3 loop: CASGVIGAAADTEAFF. Here the CDR3 DNA reads TGCGCCAGCGGGGTGATTGGGGCCGCTGCTGACACTGAAGCTTTCTTT.